Detailed here is one TCR beta chain. Trimming left V 10 bases short and J 5 bases short, with 17 bases between. The CDR3 is 13 amino acids. CDR1 is MNHEY and CDR2 is SVGAGI in the germline V gene. Under the authors' procedure: Amplification from reference gene primers served as the basis for estimated nucleated cell counts. Clones were read by immunoSEQ multiplex PCR, and TCRdb kept only the in-frame ones, dropping some. D and trimming were read from the DNA, whereas the V and J calls and clone size are those reported in that table. The data contain roughly 66,000 clones, roughly 82% of them singletons. The record originates from a study of blood T cell repertoires in COVID-19. Study in general: Collection of acute and convalescent COVID-19 samples took place in the United States, Italy and Spain. Sample material is recorded as cDNA or gDNA derived from T cells, B-cell-depleted T cells, or PBMCs.

Sequenced: peripheral blood. This chain uses TRBV6-5 with TRBJ1-1, with a tentative D call TRBD1 (6 bases). This TCR derives from a man in his sixties with acute or convalescent COVID-19. The CDR3 nucleotides are TGTGCCACCAACGGGGGGGGGCTGACTGAAGCTTTCTTT. Encoded protein: CATNGGGLTEAFF.